Listed below are T cell receptor beta chains from one sample, sequenced in a study of PD-1 and CTLA-4 blockade in melanoma. Method: immunoSEQ multiplex PCR; TCRdb's copy keeps in-frame clones and lacks some. The table shows more than 25,000 clones, with less than 90% occurring only once. The sample consisted of CD8+ T cells from peripheral blood, taken before anti-PD-1 treatment. Receptor source: a human donor with melanoma. CDR3s include the opening cysteine and the closing phenylalanine or tryptophan.

CDR3	V	J
CASSFRDNFYEQYF	TRBV13	TRBJ2-7
CASSVDSSNQPQHF	TRBV7-9	TRBJ1-5
CASSPTEAEQYF	TRBV7-9	TRBJ2-7
CASSLWLGDYGYTF	TRBV19	TRBJ1-2
CASSADLNTGELFF	TRBV19	TRBJ2-2
CAWSGPLAGVPEQYF	TRBV30	TRBJ2-7
CASSLASGNNEQFF	TRBV7-9	TRBJ2-1
CASSLTSGGPSSTDTQYF	TRBV11-2	TRBJ2-3
CASSQDSKNGRAGYEQYF	TRBV14	TRBJ2-7
CASSSHSGWSYEQYF	TRBV7-9	TRBJ2-7
CASGSVSNQPQHF	TRBV6-5	TRBJ1-5
CAWSQGAGGNTIYF	TRBV30	TRBJ1-3
CASSLAGQPVYQPQHF	TRBV5-8	TRBJ1-5
CASSLRGRSRTEAFF	TRBV21-1	TRBJ1-1
CASSPPLGEGGNEQFF	TRBV7-9	TRBJ2-1
CASSSSVGTEAFF	TRBV28	TRBJ1-1
CATSPQTHYEQYF	TRBV15	TRBJ2-7
CASSAGFSYEQYF	TRBV12-3/TRBV12-4	TRBJ2-7
CASSLQGAGTGELFF	TRBV6-5	TRBJ2-2
CASSQTGGLAYNEQFF	TRBV6-6	TRBJ2-1
CASSLEGGPYEQYF	TRBV5-1	TRBJ2-7
CASSLEGQPQHF	TRBV12-3/TRBV12-4	TRBJ1-5
CSVEEWDTTEKLFF	TRBV29-1	TRBJ1-4
CASSLTLGGEQYF	TRBV3-1/TRBV3-2	TRBJ2-7
CASREIGTSYEQYF	TRBV6-6	TRBJ2-7
CASSLEAGNNEQFF	TRBV11-3	TRBJ2-1
CSVAGLSSYNEQFF	TRBV29-1	TRBJ2-1
CASSQDPSIYNEQFF	TRBV4-1	TRBJ2-1
CSVELATGGASQETQYF	TRBV29-1	TRBJ2-5
CASSEVGATYNEQFF	TRBV2	TRBJ2-1
CASSITSGSSYNEQFF	TRBV19	TRBJ2-1
CASTVGLNQPQHF	TRBV6-5	TRBJ1-5
CATSDSLGVNEQFF	TRBV24-1	TRBJ2-1
CASSCFGQGCSPLHF	TRBV7-4	TRBJ1-6
CASSYSKDYNEQFF	TRBV6-5	TRBJ2-1
CASSPTAGAQETQYF	TRBV3-1/TRBV3-2	TRBJ2-5
CASSDGLGSYNSPLHF	TRBV25-1	TRBJ1-6
CASSLAPIFNSPLHF	TRBV7-8	TRBJ1-6
CASSSTPTVEGNTIYF	TRBV7-9	TRBJ1-3
CASSPRSSSGNTIYF	TRBV18	TRBJ1-3
CASSLPLGGAGETQYF	TRBV28	TRBJ2-5
CASSSGSNTEAFF	TRBV12-3/TRBV12-4	TRBJ1-1
CASSPEEGDTQYF	TRBV19	TRBJ2-3
CASSSLLAGGSTDTQYF	TRBV7-9	TRBJ2-3
CASSQDMGTNEKLFF	TRBV3-1/TRBV3-2	TRBJ1-4
CAWNPGVRLDYGYTF	TRBV30	TRBJ1-2